The clone carrying this T cell receptor beta chain showed up just a few times. This entry comes from a study of spatial heterogeneity in lung cancer. TCRdb processed the 5' RACE reads anew with MiXCR; each CDR3 protein has one entry. This sample has about 92,000 distinct CDR3 sequences, with roughly 12% found just once. Trimming took off 0 bases at V and 7 bases at J, with 9 bases between the two ends. The CDR3 totals 13 residues. Germline V CDR1 and CDR2: SGHTA, FQGNSA. Noted time point: sample taken at primary tumor resection. Researchers sequenced whole RNA taken from tumor, nontumor lung or frozen PBMC without sorting.

This sequence joins TRBV7-2 and TRBJ1-2; D gene ambiguous. The receptor was isolated from a male donor with early-stage non-small cell lung cancer. Sequenced here: PBMCs, sampled at surgery. CDR3 sequence: CASSLAPEGGYTF. CDR3 DNA sequence: TGTGCCAGCAGCTTAGCACCGGAGGGTGGCTACACCTTC.